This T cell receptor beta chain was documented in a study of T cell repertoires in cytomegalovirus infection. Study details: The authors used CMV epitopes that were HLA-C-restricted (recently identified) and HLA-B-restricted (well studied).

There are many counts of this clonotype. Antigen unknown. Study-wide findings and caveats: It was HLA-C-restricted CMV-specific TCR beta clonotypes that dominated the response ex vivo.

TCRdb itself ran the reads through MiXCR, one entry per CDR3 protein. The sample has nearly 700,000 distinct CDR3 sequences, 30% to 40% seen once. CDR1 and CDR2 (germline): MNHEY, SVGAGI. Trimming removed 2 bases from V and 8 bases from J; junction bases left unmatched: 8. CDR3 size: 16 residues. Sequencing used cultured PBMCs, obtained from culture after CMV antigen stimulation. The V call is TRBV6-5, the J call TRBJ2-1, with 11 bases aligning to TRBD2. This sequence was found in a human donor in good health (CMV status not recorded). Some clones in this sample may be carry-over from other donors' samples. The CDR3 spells CASSYGTSGPVDEQFF. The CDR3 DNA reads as TGTGCCAGCAGTTACGGGACTAGCGGCCCGGTAGATGAGCAGTTCTTC.